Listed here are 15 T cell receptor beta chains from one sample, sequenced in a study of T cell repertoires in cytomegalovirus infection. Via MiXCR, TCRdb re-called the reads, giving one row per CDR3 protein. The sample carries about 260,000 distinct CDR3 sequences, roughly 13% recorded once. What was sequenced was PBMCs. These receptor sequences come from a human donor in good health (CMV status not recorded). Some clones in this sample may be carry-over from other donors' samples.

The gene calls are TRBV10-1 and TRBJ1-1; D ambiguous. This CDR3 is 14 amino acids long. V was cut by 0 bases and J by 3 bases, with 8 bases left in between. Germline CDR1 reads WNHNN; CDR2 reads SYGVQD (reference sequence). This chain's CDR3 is CASSESGRDTEAFF. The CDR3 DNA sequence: TGCGCCAGCAGTGAGTCCGGGCGAGACACTGAAGCTTTCTTT.

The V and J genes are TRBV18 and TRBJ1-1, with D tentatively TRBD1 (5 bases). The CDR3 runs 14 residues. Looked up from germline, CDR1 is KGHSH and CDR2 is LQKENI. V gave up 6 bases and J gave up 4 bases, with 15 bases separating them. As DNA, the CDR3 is TGTGCCAGCTCCCCCATTGGGGACGGCACTGAAGCTTTCTTT. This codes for CASSPIGDGTEAFF.

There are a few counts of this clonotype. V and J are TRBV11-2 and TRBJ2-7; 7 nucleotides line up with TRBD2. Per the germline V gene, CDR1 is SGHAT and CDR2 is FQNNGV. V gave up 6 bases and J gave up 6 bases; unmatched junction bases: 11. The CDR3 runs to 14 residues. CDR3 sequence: CASSWGGDPGEQYF. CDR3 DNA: TGTGCCAGCAGTTGGGGGGGGGATCCAGGCGAGCAGTACTTC.

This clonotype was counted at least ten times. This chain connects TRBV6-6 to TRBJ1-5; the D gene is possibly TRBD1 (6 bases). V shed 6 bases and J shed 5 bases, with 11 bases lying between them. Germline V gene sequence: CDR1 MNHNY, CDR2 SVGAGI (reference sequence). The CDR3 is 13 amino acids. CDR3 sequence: CASSPQGHQPQHF. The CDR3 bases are TGTGCCAGCAGCCCACAGGGACATCAGCCCCAGCATTTT.

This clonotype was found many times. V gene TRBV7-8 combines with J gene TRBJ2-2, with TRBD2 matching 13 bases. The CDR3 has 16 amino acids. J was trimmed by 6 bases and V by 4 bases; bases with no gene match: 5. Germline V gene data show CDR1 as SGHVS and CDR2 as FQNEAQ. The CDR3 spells CASSSSGLAGAGELFF. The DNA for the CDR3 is TGTGCCAGCAGCTCAAGCGGACTAGCGGGAGCCGGGGAGCTGTTTTTT.

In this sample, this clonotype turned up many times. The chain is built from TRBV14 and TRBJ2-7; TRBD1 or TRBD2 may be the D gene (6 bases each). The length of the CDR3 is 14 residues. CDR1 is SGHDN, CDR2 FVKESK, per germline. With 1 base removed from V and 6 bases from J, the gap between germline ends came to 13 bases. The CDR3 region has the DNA TGTGCCAGCAGCCAAGTGAGGGGGGCTGGCGAGCAGTACTTC. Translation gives CASSQVRGAGEQYF.

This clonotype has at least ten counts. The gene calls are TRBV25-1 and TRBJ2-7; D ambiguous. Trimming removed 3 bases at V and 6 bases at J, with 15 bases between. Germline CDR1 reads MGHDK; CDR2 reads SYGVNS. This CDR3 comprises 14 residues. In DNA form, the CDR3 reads TGTGCCAGCAGTGATCACGGATCCTATTTCGAGCAGTACTTC. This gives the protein CASSDHGSYFEQYF.

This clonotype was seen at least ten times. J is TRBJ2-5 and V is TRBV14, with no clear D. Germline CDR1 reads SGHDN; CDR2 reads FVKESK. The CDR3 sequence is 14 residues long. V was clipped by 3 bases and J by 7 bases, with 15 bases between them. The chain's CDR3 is CASSQARVGGTQYF. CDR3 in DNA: TGTGCCAGCAGCCAGGCAAGGGTTGGTGGGACCCAGTACTTC.

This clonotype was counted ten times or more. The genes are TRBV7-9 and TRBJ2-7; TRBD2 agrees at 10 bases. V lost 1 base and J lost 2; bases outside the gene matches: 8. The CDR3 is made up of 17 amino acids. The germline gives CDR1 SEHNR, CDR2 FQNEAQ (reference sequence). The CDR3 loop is CASSLVLAGGATYEQYF. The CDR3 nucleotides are TGTGCCAGCAGCTTAGTCTTAGCGGGGGGTGCCACCTACGAGCAGTACTTC. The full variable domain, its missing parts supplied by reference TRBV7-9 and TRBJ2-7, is DTGVSQNPRHKITKRGQNVTFRCDPISEHNRLYWYRQTLGQGPEFLTYFQNEAQLEKSRLLSDRFSAERPKGSFSTLEIQRTEQGDSAMYLCASSLVLAGGATYEQYFGPGTRLTVT.

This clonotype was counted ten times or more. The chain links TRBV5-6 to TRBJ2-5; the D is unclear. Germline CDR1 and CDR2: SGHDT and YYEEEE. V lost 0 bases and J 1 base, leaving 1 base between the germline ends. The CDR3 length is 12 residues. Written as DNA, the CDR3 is TGTGCCAGCAGCTTGGTCCAAGAGACCCAGTACTTC. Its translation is CASSLVQETQYF.

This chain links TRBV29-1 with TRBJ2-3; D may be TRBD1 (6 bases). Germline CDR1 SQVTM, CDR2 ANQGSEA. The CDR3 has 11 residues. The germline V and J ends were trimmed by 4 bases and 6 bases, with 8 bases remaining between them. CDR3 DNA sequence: TGCAGCGTTGGGACAGTTGATACGCAGTATTTT. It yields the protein CSVGTVDTQYF.

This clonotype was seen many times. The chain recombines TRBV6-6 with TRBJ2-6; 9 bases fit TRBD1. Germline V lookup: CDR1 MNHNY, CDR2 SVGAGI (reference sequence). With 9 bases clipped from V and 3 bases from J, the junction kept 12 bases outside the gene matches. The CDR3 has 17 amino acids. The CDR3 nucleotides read TGTGCCAGTTCCCGGGACAGGGCTGCGGGTGGGGCCAACGTCCTGACTTTC. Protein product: CASSRDRAAGGANVLTF.

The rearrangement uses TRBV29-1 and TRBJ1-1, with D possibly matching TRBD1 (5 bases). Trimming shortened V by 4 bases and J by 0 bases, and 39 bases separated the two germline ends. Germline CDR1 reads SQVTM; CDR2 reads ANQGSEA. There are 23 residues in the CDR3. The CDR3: CSVVRWDQTQTTSSASMNTEAFF. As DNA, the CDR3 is TGCAGCGTTGTAAGATGGGACCAAACCCAAACAACCTCAAGCGCCTCCATGAACACTGAAGCTTTCTTT. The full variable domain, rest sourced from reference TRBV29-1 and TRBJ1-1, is SAVISQKPSRDICQRGTSLTIQCQVDSQVTMMFWYRQQPGQSLTLIATANQGSEATYESGFVIDKFPISRPNLTFSTLTVSNMSPEDSSIYLCSVVRWDQTQTTSSASMNTEAFFGQGTRLTVV.

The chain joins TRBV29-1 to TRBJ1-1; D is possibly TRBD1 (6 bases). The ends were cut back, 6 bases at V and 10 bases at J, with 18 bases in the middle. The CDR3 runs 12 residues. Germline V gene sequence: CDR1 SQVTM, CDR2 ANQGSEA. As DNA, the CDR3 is TGCAGCGTCGACCCAGGGGATCTGAGAGCTTTCTTT. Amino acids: CSVDPGDLRAFF.

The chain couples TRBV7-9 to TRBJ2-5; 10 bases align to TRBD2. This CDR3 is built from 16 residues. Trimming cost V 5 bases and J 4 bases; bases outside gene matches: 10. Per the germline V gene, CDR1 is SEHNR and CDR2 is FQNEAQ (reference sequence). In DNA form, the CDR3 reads TGTGCCAGCAGCGTTTATCTAGCGGGAGCTGGAGAGACCCAGTACTTC. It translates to CASSVYLAGAGETQYF.